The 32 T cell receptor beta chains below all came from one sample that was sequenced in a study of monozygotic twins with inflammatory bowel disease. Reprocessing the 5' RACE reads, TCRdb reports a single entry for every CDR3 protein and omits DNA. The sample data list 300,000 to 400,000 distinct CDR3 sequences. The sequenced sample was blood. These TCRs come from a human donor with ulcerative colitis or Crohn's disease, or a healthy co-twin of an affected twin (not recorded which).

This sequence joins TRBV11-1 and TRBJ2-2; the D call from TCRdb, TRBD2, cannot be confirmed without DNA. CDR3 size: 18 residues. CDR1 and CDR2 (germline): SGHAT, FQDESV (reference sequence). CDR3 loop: CASSLVRSGTTKTGELFF.

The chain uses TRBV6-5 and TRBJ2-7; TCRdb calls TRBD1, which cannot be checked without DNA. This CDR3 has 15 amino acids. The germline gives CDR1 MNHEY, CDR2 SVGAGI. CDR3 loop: CASTNSGTGIYEQYF.

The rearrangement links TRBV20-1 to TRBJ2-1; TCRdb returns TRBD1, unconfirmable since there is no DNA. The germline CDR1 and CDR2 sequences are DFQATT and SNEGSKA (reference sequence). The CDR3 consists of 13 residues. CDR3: CSAINSQDGEQFF.

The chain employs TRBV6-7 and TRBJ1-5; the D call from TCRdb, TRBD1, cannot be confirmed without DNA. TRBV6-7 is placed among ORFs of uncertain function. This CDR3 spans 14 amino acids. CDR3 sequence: CASRARGWGQPQHF.

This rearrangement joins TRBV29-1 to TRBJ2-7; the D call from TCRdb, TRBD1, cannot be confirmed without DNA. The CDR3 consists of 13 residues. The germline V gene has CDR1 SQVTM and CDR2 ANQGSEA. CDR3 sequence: CSVVEGVSYEQYF.

The CDR3 sequence is CATSRAGHGADTQYF. The V and J genes are TRBV15 and TRBJ2-3. The CDR3 has 15 amino acids. The germline CDR1 and CDR2 sequences are LNHNV and YYDKDF (reference sequence). The complete variable domain, with remaining parts taken from reference TRBV15 and TRBJ2-3, reads DAMVIQNPRYQVTQFGKPVTLSCSQTLNHNVMYWYQQKSSQAPKLLFHYYDKDFNNEADTPDNFQSRRPNTSFCFLDIRSPGLGDTAMYLCATSRAGHGADTQYFGPGTRLTVL.

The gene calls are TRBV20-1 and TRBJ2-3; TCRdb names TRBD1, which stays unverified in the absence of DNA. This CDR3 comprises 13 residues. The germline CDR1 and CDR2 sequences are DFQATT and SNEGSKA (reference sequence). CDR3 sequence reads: CSARDRVTDTQYF.

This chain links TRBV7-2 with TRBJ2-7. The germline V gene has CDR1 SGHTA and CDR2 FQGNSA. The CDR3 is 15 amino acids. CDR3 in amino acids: CASSLAGVGLYEQYF.

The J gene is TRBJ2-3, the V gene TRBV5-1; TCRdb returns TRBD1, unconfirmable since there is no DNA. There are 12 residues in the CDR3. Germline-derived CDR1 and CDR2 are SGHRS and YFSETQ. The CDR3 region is CASRRGVDTQYF.

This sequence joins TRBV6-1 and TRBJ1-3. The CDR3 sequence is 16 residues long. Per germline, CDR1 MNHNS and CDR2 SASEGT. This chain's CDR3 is CASSERDRASGNTIYF.

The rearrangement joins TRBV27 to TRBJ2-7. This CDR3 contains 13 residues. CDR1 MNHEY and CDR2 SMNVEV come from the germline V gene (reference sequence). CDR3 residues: CASSLLSGYEQYF.

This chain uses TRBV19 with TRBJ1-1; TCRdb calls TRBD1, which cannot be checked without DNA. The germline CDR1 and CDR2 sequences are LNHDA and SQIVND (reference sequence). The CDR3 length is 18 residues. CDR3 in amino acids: CASSHDPGTANVNTEAFF.

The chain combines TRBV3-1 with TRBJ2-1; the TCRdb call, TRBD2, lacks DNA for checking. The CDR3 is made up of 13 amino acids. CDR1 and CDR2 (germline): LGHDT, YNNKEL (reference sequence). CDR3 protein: CASSQRGGAEQFF.

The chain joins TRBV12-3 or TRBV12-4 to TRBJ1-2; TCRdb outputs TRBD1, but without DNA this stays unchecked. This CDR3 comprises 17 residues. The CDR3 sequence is CASSDWIQAGQGFGYTF.

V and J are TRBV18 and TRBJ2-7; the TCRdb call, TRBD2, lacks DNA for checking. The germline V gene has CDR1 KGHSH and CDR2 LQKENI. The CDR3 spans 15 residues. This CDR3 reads CASSPRRETSYEQYF.

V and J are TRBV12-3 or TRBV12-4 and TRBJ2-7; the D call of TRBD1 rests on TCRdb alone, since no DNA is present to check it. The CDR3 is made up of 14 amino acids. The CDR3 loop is CASSEHLPLYEQYF.

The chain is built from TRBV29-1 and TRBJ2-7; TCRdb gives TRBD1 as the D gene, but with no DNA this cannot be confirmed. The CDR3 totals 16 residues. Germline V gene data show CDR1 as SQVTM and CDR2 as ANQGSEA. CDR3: CSVEGSTGANSYEQYF.

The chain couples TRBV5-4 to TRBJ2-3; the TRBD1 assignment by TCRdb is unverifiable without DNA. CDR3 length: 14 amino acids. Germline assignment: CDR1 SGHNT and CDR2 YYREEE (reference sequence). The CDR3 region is CASSLGTGKDTQYF.

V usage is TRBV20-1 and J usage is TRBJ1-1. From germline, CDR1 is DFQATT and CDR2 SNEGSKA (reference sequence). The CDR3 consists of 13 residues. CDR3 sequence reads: CSARPNGRTEAFF.

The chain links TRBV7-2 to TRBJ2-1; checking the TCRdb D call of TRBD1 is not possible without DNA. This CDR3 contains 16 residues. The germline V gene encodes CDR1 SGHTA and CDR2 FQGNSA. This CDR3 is CASSEDRGFSYNEQFF.

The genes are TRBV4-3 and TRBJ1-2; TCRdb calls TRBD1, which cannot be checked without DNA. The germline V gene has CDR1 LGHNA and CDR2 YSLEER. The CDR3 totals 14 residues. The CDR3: CASSPSRGARGYTF.

The chain's CDR3 is CSATTGQGATDTQYF. The rearrangement joins TRBV20-1 to TRBJ2-3; TCRdb's D call, TRBD1, is unchecked because there is no DNA. The CDR3 extends over 15 amino acids. Germline CDR1 and CDR2: DFQATT and SNEGSKA (reference sequence).

CDR3 loop: CASRDVHGNYGYTF. The genes are TRBV5-1 and TRBJ1-2. The germline gives CDR1 SGHRS, CDR2 YFSETQ. The CDR3 covers 14 residues.

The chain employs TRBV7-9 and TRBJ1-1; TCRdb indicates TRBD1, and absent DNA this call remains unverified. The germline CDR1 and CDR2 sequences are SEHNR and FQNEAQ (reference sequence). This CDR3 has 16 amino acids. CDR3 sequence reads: CASSLIRGGMNTEAFF.

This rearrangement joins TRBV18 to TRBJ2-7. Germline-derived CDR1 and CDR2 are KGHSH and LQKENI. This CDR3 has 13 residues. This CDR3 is CASSPQFYYEQYF. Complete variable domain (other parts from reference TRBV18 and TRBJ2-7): NAGVMQNPRHLVRRRGQEARLRCSPMKGHSHVYWYRQLPEEGLKFMVYLQKENIIDESGMPKERFSAEFPKEGPSILRIQQVVRGDSAAYFCASSPQFYYEQYFGPGTRLTVT.

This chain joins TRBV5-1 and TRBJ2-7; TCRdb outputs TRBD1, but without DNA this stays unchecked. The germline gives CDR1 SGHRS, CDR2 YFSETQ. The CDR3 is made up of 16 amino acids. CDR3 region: CASSPFVRGQIYEQYF.

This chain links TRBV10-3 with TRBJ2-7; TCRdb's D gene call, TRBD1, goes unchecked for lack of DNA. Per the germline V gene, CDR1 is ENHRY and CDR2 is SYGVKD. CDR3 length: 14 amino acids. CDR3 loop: CAIGRQGGGYEQYF.

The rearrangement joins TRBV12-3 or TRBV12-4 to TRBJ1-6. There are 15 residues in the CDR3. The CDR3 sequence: CASSFASSYNSPLHF.

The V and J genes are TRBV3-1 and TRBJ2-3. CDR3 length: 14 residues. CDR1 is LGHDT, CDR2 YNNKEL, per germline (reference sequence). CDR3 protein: CASSFAGFTDTQYF.

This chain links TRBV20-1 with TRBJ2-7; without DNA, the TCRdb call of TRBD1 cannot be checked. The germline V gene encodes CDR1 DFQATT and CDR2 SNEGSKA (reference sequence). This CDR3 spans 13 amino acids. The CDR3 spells CSARDPRGNEQYF.

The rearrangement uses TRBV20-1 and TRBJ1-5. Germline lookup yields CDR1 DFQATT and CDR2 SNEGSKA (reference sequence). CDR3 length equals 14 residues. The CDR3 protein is CSARIGTLSQPQHF.

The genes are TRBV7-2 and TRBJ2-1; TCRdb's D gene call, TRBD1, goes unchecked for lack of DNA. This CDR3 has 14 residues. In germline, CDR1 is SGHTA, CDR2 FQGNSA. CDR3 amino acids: CASSLTGGGNEQFF.